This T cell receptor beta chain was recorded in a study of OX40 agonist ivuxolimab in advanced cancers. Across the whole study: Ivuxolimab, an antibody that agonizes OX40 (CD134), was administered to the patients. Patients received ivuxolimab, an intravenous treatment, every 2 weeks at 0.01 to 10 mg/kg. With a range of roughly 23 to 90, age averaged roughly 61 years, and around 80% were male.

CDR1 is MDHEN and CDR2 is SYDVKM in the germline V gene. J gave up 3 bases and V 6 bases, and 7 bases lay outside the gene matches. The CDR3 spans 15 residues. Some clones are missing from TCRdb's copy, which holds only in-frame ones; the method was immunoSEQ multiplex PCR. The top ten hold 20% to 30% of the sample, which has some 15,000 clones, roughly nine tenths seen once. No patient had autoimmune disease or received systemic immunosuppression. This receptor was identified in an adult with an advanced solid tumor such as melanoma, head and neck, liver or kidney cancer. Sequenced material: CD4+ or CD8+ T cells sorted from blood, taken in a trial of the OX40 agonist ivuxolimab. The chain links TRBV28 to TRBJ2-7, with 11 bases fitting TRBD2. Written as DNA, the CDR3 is TGTGCCAGCAGCAAGACTAGCGGGATGGACTACGAGCAGTACTTC. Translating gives CASSKTSGMDYEQYF.